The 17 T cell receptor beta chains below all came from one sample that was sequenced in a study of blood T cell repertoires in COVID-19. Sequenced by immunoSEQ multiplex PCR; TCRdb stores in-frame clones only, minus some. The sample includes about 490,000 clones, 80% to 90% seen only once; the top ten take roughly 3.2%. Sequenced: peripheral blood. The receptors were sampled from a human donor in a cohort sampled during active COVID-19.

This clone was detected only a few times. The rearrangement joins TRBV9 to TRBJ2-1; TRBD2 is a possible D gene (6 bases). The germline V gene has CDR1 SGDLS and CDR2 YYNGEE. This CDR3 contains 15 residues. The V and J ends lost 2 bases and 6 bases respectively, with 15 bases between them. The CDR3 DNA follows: TGTGCCAGCAGCGTTGGGACTTTCTTCGCCAATGAGCAGTTCTTC. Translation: CASSVGTFFANEQFF. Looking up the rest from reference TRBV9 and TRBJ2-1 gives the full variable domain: DSGVTQTPKHLITATGQRVTLRCSPRSGDLSVYWYQQSLDQGLQFLIQYYNGEERAKGNILERFSAQQFPDLHSELNLSSLELGDSALYFCASSVGTFFANEQFFGPGTRLTVL.

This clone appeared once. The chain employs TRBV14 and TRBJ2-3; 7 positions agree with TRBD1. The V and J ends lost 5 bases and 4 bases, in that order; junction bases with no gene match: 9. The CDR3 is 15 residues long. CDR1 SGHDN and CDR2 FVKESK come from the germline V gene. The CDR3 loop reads CASSVTGWGPDTQYF. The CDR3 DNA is TGTGCCAGCAGCGTGACAGGGTGGGGTCCAGATACGCAGTATTTT.

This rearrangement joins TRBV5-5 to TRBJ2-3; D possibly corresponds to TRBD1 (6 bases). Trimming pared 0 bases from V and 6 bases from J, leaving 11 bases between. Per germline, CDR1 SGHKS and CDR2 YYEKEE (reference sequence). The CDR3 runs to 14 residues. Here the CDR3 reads CASSLGNGQDTQYF. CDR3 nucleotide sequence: TGTGCCAGCAGCTTGGGCAACGGACAGGATACGCAGTATTTT.

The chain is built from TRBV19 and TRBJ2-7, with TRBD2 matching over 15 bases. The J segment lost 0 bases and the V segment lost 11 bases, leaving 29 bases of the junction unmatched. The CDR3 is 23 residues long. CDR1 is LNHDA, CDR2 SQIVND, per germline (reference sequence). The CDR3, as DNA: TGTGCCGGACAGATATGGACTAGCGGGAGGGCCCGGGATGGGGGTATCAGCTCCTACGAGCAGTACTTC. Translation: CAGQIWTSGRARDGGISSYEQYF.

The CDR3 loop reads CASSSTSASWYF. The CDR3 bases are TGCGCCAGCAGCTCGACTAGCGCGAGCTGGTACTTC. The V call is TRBV5-1, the J call TRBJ2-7; 8 bases line up with TRBD2. Germline V lookup: CDR1 SGHRS, CDR2 YFSETQ. The junction had 8 bases not matched to a gene; V was cut back by 3 bases and J by 12 bases. The CDR3 is made up of 12 amino acids.

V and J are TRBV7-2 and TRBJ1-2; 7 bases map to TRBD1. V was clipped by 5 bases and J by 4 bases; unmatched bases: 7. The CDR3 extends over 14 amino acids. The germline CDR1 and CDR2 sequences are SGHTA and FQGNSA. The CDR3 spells CASSLGQIFYGYTF. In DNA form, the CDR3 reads TGTGCCAGCAGCCTGGGACAGATCTTCTATGGCTACACCTTC.

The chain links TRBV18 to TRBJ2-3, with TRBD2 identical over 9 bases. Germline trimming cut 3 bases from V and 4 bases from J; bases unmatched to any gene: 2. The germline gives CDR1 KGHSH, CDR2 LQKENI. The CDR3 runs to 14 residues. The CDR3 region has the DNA TGTGCCAGCTCACCGGGACTAGCCCCAGATACGCAGTATTTT. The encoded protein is CASSPGLAPDTQYF.

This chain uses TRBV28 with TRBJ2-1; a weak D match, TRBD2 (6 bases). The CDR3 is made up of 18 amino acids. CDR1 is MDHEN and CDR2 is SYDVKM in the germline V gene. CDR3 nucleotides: TGTGCATCCGGTCTTGGGCTAGCGACACCCGTCTCCTACAATGAGCAGTTCTTC. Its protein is CASGLGLATPVSYNEQFF. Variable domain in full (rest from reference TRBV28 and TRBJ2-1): DVKVTQSSRYLVKRTGEKVFLECVQDMDHENMFWYRQDPGLGLRLIYFSYDVKMKEKGDIPEGYSVSREKKERFSLILESASTNQTSMYLCASGLGLATPVSYNEQFFGPGTRLTVL.

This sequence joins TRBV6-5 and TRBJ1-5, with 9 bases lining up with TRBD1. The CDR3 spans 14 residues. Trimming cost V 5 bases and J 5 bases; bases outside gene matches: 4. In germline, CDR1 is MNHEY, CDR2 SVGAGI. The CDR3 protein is CASSPGQGDQPQHF. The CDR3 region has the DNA TGTGCCAGCAGTCCGGGACAGGGCGATCAGCCCCAGCATTTT.

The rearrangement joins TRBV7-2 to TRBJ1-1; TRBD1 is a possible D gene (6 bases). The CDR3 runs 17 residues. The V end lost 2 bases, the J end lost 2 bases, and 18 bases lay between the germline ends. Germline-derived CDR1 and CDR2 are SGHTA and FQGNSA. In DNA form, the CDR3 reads TGTGCCAGCAGCTTATCAGCAGGGGCGCGTCTTAACACTGAAGCTTTCTTT. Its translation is CASSLSAGARLNTEAFF.

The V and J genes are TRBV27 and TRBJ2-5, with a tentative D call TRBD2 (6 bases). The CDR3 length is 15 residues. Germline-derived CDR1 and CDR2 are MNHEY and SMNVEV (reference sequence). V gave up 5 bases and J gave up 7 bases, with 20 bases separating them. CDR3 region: CASSPIAGLEGTQYF. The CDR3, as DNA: TGTGCCAGCAGTCCTATCGCGGGACTGGAGGGGACCCAGTACTTC.

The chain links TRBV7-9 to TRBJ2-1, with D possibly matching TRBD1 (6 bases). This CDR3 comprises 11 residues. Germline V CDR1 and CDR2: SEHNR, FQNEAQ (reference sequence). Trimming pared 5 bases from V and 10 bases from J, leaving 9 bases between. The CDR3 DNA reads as TGTGCCAGCAGCCCAGACAGGGAGCAGTTCTTC. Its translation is CASSPDREQFF.

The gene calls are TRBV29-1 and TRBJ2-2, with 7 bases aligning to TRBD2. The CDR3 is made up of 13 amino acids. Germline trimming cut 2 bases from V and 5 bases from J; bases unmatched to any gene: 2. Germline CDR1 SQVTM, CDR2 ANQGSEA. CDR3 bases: TGCAGCGTTGAACTAGCGGTAACCGGGGAGCTGTTTTTT. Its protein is CSVELAVTGELFF.

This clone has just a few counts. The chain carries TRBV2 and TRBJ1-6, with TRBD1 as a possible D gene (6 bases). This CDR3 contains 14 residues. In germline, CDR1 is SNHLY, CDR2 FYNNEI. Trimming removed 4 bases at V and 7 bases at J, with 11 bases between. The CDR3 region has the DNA TGTGCCAGCAGTGTCAGGGGTAGGAATTCACCCCTCCACTTT. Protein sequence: CASSVRGRNSPLHF. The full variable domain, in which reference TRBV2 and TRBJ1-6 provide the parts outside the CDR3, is EPEVTQTPSHQVTQMGQEVILRCVPISNHLYFYWYRQILGQKVEFLVSFYNNEISEKSEIFDDQFSVERPDGSNFTLKIRSTKLEDSAMYFCASSVRGRNSPLHFGNGTRLTVT.

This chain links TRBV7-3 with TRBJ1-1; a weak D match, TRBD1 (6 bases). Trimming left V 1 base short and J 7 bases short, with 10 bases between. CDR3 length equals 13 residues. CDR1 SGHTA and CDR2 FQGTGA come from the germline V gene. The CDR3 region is CASSLNREGEAFF. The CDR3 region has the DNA TGTGCCAGCAGCTTAAACAGGGAGGGTGAAGCTTTCTTT.

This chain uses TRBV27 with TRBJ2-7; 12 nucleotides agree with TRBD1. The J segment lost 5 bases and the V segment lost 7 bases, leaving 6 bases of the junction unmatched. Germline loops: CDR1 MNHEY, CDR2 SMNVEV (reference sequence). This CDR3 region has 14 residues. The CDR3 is CASIKGTGGHEQYF. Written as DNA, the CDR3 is TGTGCCAGCATTAAAGGGACAGGGGGCCACGAGCAGTACTTC.

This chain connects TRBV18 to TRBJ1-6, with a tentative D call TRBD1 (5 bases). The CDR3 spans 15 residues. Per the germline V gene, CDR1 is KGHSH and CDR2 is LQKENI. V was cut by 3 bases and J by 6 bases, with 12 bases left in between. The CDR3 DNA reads TGTGCCAGCTCACCTACAGGAGGGTCTAATTCACCCCTCCACTTT. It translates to CASSPTGGSNSPLHF.